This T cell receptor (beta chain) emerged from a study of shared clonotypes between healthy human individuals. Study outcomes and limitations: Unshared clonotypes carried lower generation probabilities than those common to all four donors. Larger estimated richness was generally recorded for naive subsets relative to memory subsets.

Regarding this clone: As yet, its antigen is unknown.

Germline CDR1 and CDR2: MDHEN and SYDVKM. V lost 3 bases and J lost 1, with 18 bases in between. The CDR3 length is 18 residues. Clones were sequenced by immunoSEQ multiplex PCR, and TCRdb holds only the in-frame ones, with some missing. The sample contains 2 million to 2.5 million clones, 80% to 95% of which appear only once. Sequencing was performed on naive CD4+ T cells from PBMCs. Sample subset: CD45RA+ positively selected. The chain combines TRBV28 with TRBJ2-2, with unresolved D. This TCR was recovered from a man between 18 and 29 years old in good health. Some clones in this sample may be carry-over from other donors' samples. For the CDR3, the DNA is TGTGCCAGCAGTTTTCCCCTCGAAGCCGGACGGAACACCGGGGAGCTGTTTTTT. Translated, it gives CASSFPLEAGRNTGELFF.